Listed below are T cell receptor beta chains from one sample, sequenced in a study of OX40 agonist ivuxolimab in advanced cancers. Sequencing was performed with immunoSEQ multiplex PCR; in TCRdb, only in-frame clones are kept and a portion is missing. The sample carries over 80,000 clones, 70% to 90% recorded once. The sample in question was CD4+ or CD8+ T cells sorted from blood, obtained in a trial of the OX40 agonist ivuxolimab. These receptors came from an adult with an advanced solid tumor such as melanoma, head and neck, liver or kidney cancer. The CDR3 runs from the conserved cysteine through the conserved F or W. D genes are given only for firm matches. Clone sizes are given selectively: once, few, many, or a class where the clone is expanded.

DNA,CDR3,V,size,J,D
TGTGCCAGCTCCCCGTATGGGACTGAAGCTTTCTTT,CASSPYGTEAFF,TRBV18,.,TRBJ1-1,.
TGTGCCAGCAGCTTCGGACAGTTCTATGGCTACACCTTC,CASSFGQFYGYTF,TRBV11-2,few,TRBJ1-2,.
TGCGCCAGCAGAGAACTGACAGGGAAAACCAAAAACATTCAGTACTTC,CASRELTGKTKNIQYF,TRBV4-1,.,TRBJ2-4,TRBD1
TGTGCCAGCAGCTTACTCAGGACTAGCGGGAGATACGAGCAGTACTTC,CASSLLRTSGRYEQYF,TRBV7-3,.,TRBJ2-7,TRBD2
TGTGCCAGCAGCCGTCAAGGGAACACTGAAGCTTTCTTT,CASSRQGNTEAFF,TRBV7-3,few,TRBJ1-1,.
TGCGCCAGCAGCTTGGCCACTTTCAATAGATATGGGGATACGCAGTATTTT,CASSLATFNRYGDTQYF,TRBV5-1,.,TRBJ2-3,.
TGCGCCAGCAGCGAGCGCGGGACAGGGCTCGGGGCGATTCTTGGCTACACCTTC,CASSERGTGLGAILGYTF,TRBV5-1,.,TRBJ1-2,TRBD1
TGTGCCATCGGGGGCTCCGATAGCAATCAGCCCCAGCATTTT,CAIGGSDSNQPQHF,TRBV10-3,many,TRBJ1-5,.
TGTGCCATCAGGGCGGACAGGGGCGATCAGCCCCAGCATTTT,CAIRADRGDQPQHF,TRBV10-3,.,TRBJ1-5,TRBD1
TGTGCCAGCAGTGAAAGCGGGAGGGCCGGTGAGCAGTTCTTC,CASSESGRAGEQFF,TRBV2,.,TRBJ2-1,TRBD2
TGTGCCACCCGGGACAGGAGCTACGAGCAGTACTTC,CATRDRSYEQYF,TRBV2,.,TRBJ2-7,TRBD1
TGTGCCAGCAGTTCCCCCCGGGGAGTAAAGCCCTACGAGCAGTACTTC,CASSSPRGVKPYEQYF,TRBV27,.,TRBJ2-7,.
TGTGCCAGCAGCCCCACACTAGCGCCCGGGGAGCTGTTTTTT,CASSPTLAPGELFF,TRBV7-3,.,TRBJ2-2,TRBD2
TGTGCCAGCAGCTTAGCGTCTAGCCAGTACTTC,CASSLASSQYF,TRBV7-2,.,TRBJ2-7,.
TGCGCCAGCACGAGGTACGAAAAACTGTTTTTT,CASTRYEKLFF,TRBV10-1,.,TRBJ1-4,.
TGTGCCAGCAGACTGGGACCGCTCCTAGGCTACACCTTC,CASRLGPLLGYTF,TRBV6-5,once,TRBJ1-2,.
TGTGCCAGCAGTCCCGGCTCCTACGAGCAGTACTTC,CASSPGSYEQYF,TRBV9,.,TRBJ2-7,.
TGTGCCAGCAGCTTGATTGTGTCAACTGGAAACACCATATATTTT,CASSLIVSTGNTIYF,TRBV7-8,once,TRBJ1-3,.
TGTGCCAGCAGCCACGATGCCCCGGGCCCCGGGCAGGACTATGGCTACACCTTC,CASSHDAPGPGQDYGYTF,TRBV14,.,TRBJ1-2,.
TGTGCCAGTAGCCCCGGGGGGGCGGGGGAGACCCAGTACTTC,CASSPGGAGETQYF,TRBV19,.,TRBJ2-5,TRBD2
TGCGCCAGCAGTTCCCAATACACCGGGGAGCTGTTTTTT,CASSSQYTGELFF,TRBV5-1,.,TRBJ2-2,.
TGTGCCATCCTGGTGGCAGCCTCCTACGAGCAGTACTTC,CAILVAASYEQYF,TRBV10-3,.,TRBJ2-7,.
TGTGCCAGCAGCCTCGGGAATTCACCCCTCCACTTT,CASSLGNSPLHF,TRBV11-2,once,TRBJ1-6,.
TGTGCCAGCAGCCCTAAGGGACAGGGGGGCTACGAGCAGTACTTC,CASSPKGQGGYEQYF,TRBV6-6,.,TRBJ2-7,TRBD1
TGTGCCAGCGGACATACAGGGAAATTGGCCCTCCACTTT,CASGHTGKLALHF,TRBV7-9,few,TRBJ1-6,.
TGTGCCAGCAGCGAGGGGGGGCAGGGCAATGGCTACACCTTC,CASSEGGQGNGYTF,TRBV11-3,.,TRBJ1-2,.
TGTGCCAGCAGCTCGACAGGGGTCAAAAACATTCAGTACTTC,CASSSTGVKNIQYF,TRBV5-6,.,TRBJ2-4,TRBD1
TGCGCCAGCAGCTTGGAGCCTAGCGGGAGCCTAAGCGAGCAGTACTTC,CASSLEPSGSLSEQYF,TRBV5-1,.,TRBJ2-7,TRBD2
TGTGCCAGCAGCCCGGACAGTAACTATGGCTACACCTTC,CASSPDSNYGYTF,TRBV7-9,.,TRBJ1-2,.
TGTGCCAGCTCACTTAGACAGGGGAAGATAACAACTAATGAAAAACTGTTTTTT,CASSLRQGKITTNEKLFF,TRBV18,.,TRBJ1-4,TRBD1
TGTGCCATCAGTGAGTCGGAGGGGTCTCTAGCTAACTATGGCTACACCTTC,CAISESEGSLANYGYTF,TRBV10-3,.,TRBJ1-2,.
TGTGCCAGCAGTCGGACAGGGGGAACCTACGAGCAGTACTTC,CASSRTGGTYEQYF,TRBV2,.,TRBJ2-7,TRBD1
TGTGCCAGCAGTTACTCTGACAGGATCAATGAGCAGTTCTTC,CASSYSDRINEQFF,TRBV6-6,.,TRBJ2-1,.
TGTGCCAGCAGCCCTCGGACGGGGAACACTGAAGCTTTCTTT,CASSPRTGNTEAFF,TRBV11-2,.,TRBJ1-1,.
TGTGCCAGCAGTCCGGTCGGACAGGACGAGCAGTACTTC,CASSPVGQDEQYF,TRBV27,.,TRBJ2-7,TRBD1
TGTGCCAGCAGGGGGGACTGGAACACTGAAGCTTTCTTT,CASRGDWNTEAFF,TRBV6-1,.,TRBJ1-1,.
TGTGCCAGCAGCGTAGGAGGGGGCCTTGGCATTCAGTACTTC,CASSVGGGLGIQYF,TRBV9,.,TRBJ2-4,TRBD1
TGCGCCAGCAGCGTGACAGGGGTGGATCAGCCCCAGCATTTT,CASSVTGVDQPQHF,TRBV5-1,.,TRBJ1-5,TRBD1
TGTGCCATCAGTGGGGGCCGACAGCGGAACACCGGGGAGCTGTTTTTT,CAISGGRQRNTGELFF,TRBV10-3,.,TRBJ2-2,.
TGCAGCGTTGAAGCAGGGGGCAGTTTTGGCTACACCTTC,CSVEAGGSFGYTF,TRBV29-1,.,TRBJ1-2,TRBD1
TGTGCCAGCAGCTCCAGGGGCTCTAGCGGGAGGTACGAGCAGTACTTC,CASSSRGSSGRYEQYF,TRBV9,.,TRBJ2-7,TRBD2
TGCGCCAGCCAGGGAAGCCCCCACGTTGAGCAGTTCTTC,CASQGSPHVEQFF,TRBV10-1,once,TRBJ2-1,.
TGCGCCAGCAGCTCCTCGGCGGGACAGGGAGGGTCCGGGGAGCTGTTTTTT,CASSSSAGQGGSGELFF,TRBV5-1,.,TRBJ2-2,TRBD1
TGTGCCAGCACCGGACGGGAGCTCGCTCCCTACAATGAGCAGTTCTTC,CASTGRELAPYNEQFF,TRBV9,once,TRBJ2-1,.
TGTGCCAGCAGTTACTCGACAGGGTACGACGAGCAGTACTTC,CASSYSTGYDEQYF,TRBV6-5,.,TRBJ2-7,TRBD1
TGTGCCAGCAGTCCGGGCCTAGAAGTTTACAATGAGCAGTTCTTC,CASSPGLEVYNEQFF,TRBV27,.,TRBJ2-1,.
TGTGCCAGCTCACCCGGGACAGGGGGGAATGAGCAGTTCTTC,CASSPGTGGNEQFF,TRBV18,.,TRBJ2-1,TRBD1
TGTGCCAGCAGGAGAGAGGGAACCCACGAGCAGTACTTC,CASRREGTHEQYF,TRBV2,.,TRBJ2-7,.